Reported below is one T cell receptor (beta chain). What it binds is not known. The sample comes from a study of graft-versus-host responses after intestinal transplantation. The wider study: Transplants given to recipients were multivisceral, liver-intestinal, or isolated intestinal. Anti-thymocyte globulin induction preceded about 3 years of tacrolimus and steroid maintenance in all recipients. General study findings and limits: Maximum circulating GvH clone levels tracked with early post-transplant HvG decreases. Among recipient marrow samples, GvH clones were found; some appeared first in ileum or blood.

CDR3 length: 13 amino acids. CDR1 is SGHRS and CDR2 is YFSETQ in the germline V gene. The V gene lost 0 bases and the J gene lost 4 bases, with 7 bases spanning the gap. TCRdb's table, derived via immunoSEQ multiplex PCR, lists solely in-frame clones and lacks some. Here the sample spans about 73,000 clones, 90% being singletons. Sample: unstimulated CD8+ T cells sorted from spleen or lymph node cells, taken before transplant. This TCR was recovered from a human donor who was the organ donor for an intestinal transplant. The chain has TRBV5-1 and TRBJ1-1; possible D gene TRBD1, 5 bases. CDR3 protein: CASSLGGGTEAFF. The CDR3 DNA reads as TGCGCCAGCAGCTTGGGCGGGGGCACTGAAGCTTTCTTT.